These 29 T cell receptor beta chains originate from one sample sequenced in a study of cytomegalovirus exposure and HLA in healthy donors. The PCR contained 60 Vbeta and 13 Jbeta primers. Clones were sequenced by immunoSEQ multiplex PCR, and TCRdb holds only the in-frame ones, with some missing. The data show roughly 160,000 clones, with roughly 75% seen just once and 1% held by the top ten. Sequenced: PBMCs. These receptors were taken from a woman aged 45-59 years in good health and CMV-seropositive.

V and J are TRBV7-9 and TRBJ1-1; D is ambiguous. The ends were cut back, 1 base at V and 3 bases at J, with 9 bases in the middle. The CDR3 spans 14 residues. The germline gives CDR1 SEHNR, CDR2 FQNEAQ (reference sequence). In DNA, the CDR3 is TGTGCCAGCAGCTTAGGGGAGGCGGACACTGAAGCTTTCTTT. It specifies CASSLGEADTEAFF.

CDR3 DNA sequence: TGTGCCAGCAGTTATTTTTCGAGCAGACTTAATGAAAAACTGTTTTTT. Translated, it gives CASSYFSSRLNEKLFF. The chain recombines TRBV6-6 with TRBJ1-4; D not resolved. The CDR3 totals 16 residues. V was cut by 3 bases and J by 4 bases, with 15 bases left in between. CDR1 is MNHNY and CDR2 is SVGAGI in the germline V gene (reference sequence).

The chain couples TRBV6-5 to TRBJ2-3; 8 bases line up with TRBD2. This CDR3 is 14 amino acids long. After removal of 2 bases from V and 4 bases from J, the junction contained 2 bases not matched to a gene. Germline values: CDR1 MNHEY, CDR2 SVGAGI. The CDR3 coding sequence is TGTGCCAGCAGTTACCAAGCGGGGGCAGATACGCAGTATTTT. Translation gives CASSYQAGADTQYF.

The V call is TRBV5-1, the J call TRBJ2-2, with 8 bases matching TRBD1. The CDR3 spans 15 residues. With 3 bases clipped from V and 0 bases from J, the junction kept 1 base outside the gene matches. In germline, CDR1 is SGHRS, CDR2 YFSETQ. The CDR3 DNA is TGCGCCAGCAGCTGGACAGGGTCGAACACCGGGGAGCTGTTTTTT. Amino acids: CASSWTGSNTGELFF.

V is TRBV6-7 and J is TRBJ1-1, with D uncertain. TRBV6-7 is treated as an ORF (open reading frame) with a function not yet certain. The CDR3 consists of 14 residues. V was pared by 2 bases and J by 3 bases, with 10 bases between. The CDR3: CASSYPREDTEAFF. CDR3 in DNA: TGTGCCAGCAGTTACCCCCGGGAGGACACTGAAGCTTTCTTT.

For the CDR3, the DNA is TGTGCCAGCGCGGTGACAGGGGCGGGCACTGAAGCTTTCTTT. Residues: CASAVTGAGTEAFF. The chain combines TRBV6-6 with TRBJ1-1; 8 bases line up with TRBD1. The trim removed 8 bases at V and 4 bases at J, leaving 9 bases unmatched. Per germline, CDR1 MNHNY and CDR2 SVGAGI (reference sequence). CDR3 length equals 14 residues.

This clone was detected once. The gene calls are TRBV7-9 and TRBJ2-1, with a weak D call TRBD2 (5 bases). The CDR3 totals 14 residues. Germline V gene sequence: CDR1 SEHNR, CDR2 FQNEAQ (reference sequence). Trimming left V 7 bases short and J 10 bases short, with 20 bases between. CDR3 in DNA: TGTGCCAGCACCCGGACTGTTGGGGAGCGGGAGCAGTTCTTC. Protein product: CASTRTVGEREQFF. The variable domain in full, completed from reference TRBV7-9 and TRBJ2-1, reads DTGVSQNPRHKITKRGQNVTFRCDPISEHNRLYWYRQTLGQGPEFLTYFQNEAQLEKSRLLSDRFSAERPKGSFSTLEIQRTEQGDSAMYLCASTRTVGEREQFFGPGTRLTVL.

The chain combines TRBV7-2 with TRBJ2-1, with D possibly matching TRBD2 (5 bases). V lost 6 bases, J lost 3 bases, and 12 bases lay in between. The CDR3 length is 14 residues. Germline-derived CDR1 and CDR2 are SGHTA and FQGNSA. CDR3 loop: CASSKEGFYNEQFF. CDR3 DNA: TGTGCCAGCAGTAAAGAGGGCTTCTACAATGAGCAGTTCTTC. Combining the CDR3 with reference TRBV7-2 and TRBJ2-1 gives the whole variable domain GAGVSQSPSNKVTEKGKDVELRCDPISGHTALYWYRQSLGQGLEFLIYFQGNSAPDKSGLPSDRFSAERTGGSVSTLTIQRTQQEDSAVYLCASSKEGFYNEQFFGPGTRLTVL.

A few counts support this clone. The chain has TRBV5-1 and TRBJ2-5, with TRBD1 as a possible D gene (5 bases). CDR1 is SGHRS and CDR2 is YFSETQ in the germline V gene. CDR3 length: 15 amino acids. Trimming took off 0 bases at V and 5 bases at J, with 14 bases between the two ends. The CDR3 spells CASSLDNRSRETQYF. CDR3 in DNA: TGCGCCAGCAGCTTGGACAACAGGAGTAGGGAGACCCAGTACTTC.

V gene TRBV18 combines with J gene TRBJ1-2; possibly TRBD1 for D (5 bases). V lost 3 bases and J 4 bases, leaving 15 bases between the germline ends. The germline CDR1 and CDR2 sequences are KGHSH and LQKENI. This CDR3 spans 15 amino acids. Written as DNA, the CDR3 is TGTGCCAGCTCACCCGCCGGCCAGGGCCCCTATGGCTACACCTTC. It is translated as CASSPAGQGPYGYTF.

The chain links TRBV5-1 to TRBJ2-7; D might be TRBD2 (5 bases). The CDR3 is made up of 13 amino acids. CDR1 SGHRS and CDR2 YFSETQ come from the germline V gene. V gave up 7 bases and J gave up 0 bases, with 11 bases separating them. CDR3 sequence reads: CASREEGSYEQYF. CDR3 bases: TGCGCCAGCCGCGAAGAGGGCTCCTACGAGCAGTACTTC. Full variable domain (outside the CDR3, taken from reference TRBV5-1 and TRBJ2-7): KAGVTQTPRYLIKTRGQQVTLSCSPISGHRSVSWYQQTPGQGLQFLFEYFSETQRNKGNFPGRFSGRQFSNSRSEMNVSTLELGDSALYLCASREEGSYEQYFGPGTRLTVT.

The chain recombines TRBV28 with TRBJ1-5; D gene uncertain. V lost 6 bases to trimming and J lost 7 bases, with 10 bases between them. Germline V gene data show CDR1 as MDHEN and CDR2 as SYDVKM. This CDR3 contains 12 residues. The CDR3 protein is CASRLGWQPQHF. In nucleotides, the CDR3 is TGTGCCAGCAGGCTAGGTTGGCAGCCCCAGCATTTT.

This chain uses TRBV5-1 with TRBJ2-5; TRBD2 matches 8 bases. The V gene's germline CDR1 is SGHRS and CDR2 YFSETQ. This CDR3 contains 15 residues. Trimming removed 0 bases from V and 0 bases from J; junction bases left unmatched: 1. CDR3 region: CASSLVAGNQETQYF. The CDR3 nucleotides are TGCGCCAGCAGCTTGGTAGCGGGGAACCAAGAGACCCAGTACTTC.

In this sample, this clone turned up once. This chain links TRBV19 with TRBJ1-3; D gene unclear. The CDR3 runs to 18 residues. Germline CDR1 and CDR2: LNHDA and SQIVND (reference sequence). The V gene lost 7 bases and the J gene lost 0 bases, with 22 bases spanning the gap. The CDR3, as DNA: TGTGCCAGTAATGCGGCGTTGGGTCGTTCACCCTCTGGAAACACCATATATTTT. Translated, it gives CASNAALGRSPSGNTIYF.

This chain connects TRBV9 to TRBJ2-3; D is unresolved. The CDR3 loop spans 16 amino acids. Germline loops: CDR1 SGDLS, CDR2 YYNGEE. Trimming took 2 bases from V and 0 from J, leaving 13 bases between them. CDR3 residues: CASSVASATSTDTQYF. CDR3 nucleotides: TGTGCCAGCAGCGTCGCGTCTGCAACTAGCACAGATACGCAGTATTTT.

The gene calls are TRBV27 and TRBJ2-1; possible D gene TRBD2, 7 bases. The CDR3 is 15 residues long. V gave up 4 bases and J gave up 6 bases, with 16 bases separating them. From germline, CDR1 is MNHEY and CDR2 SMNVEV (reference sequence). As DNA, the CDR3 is TGTGCCAGCAGTTATACAGGGAGGGTAGGCAATGAGCAGTTCTTC. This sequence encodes CASSYTGRVGNEQFF.

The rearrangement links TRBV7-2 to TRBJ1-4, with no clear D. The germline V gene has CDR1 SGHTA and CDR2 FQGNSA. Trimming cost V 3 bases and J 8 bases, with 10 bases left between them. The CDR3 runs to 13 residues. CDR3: CASSFSPGEKLFF. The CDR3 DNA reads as TGTGCCAGCAGCTTCTCCCCGGGAGAAAAACTGTTTTTT. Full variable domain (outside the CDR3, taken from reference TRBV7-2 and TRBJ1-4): GAGVSQSPSNKVTEKGKDVELRCDPISGHTALYWYRQSLGQGLEFLIYFQGNSAPDKSGLPSDRFSAERTGGSVSTLTIQRTQQEDSAVYLCASSFSPGEKLFFGSGTQLSVL.

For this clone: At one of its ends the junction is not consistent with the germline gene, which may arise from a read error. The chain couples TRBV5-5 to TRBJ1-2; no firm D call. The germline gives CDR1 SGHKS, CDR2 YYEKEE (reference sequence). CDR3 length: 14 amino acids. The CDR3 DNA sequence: TGTGCCAGCAGCTTATTGTGGGGTGACTATGGTTACACCTTC. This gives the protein CASSLLWGDYGYTF.

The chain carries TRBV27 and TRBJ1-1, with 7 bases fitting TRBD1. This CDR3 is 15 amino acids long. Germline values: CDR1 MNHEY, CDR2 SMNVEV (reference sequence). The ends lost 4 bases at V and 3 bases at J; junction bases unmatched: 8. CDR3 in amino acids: CASSSRGGWDTEAFF. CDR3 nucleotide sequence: TGTGCCAGCAGTTCACGAGGGGGCTGGGACACTGAAGCTTTCTTT.

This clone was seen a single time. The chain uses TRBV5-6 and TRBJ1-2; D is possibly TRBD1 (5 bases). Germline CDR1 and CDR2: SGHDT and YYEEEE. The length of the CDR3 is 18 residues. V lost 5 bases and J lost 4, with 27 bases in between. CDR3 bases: TGTGCCAGCAGACCCATCAGGGAAGGCGGCGCTTATCGCTATGGCTACACCTTC. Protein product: CASRPIREGGAYRYGYTF.

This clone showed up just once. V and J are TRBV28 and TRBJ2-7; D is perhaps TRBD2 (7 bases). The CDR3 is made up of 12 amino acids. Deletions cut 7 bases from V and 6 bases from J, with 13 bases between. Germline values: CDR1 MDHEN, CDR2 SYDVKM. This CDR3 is CASTRGASEQYF. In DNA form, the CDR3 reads TGTGCCAGCACCCGGGGGGCTAGCGAGCAGTACTTC.

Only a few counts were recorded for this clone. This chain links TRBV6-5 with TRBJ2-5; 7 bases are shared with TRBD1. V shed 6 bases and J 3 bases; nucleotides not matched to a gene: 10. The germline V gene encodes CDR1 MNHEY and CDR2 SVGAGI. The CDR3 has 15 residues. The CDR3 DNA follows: TGTGCCAGCAGCCGACAGGGACCCACAGAAGAGACCCAGTACTTC. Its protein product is CASSRQGPTEETQYF.

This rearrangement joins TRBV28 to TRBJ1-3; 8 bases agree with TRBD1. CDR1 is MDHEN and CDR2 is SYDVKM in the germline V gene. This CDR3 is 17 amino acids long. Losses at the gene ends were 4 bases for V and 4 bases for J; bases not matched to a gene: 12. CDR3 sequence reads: CASSSTLPDRDGNTIYF. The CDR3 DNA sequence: TGTGCCAGCAGTTCTACATTACCGGACAGGGACGGAAACACCATATATTTT.

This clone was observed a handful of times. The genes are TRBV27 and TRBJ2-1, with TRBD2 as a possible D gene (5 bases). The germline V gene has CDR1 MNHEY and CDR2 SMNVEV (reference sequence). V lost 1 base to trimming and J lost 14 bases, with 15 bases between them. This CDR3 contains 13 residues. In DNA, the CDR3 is TGTGCCAGCAGTTTATATACCCGAGGGATTGAGTTCTTC. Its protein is CASSLYTRGIEFF.

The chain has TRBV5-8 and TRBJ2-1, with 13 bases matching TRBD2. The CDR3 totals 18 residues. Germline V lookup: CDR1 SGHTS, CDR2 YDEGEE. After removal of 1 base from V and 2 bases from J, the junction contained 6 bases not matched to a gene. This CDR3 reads CASSLPGTSGTTYNEQFF. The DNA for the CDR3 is TGTGCCAGCAGCTTGCCCGGGACTAGCGGGACTACCTACAATGAGCAGTTCTTC.

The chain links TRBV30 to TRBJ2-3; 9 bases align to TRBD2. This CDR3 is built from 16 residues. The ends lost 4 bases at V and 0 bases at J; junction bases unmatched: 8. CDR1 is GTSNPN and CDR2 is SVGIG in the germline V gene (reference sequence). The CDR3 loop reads CAWNGGLAKSTDTQYF. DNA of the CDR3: TGTGCCTGGAACGGCGGACTAGCGAAAAGCACAGATACGCAGTATTTT.

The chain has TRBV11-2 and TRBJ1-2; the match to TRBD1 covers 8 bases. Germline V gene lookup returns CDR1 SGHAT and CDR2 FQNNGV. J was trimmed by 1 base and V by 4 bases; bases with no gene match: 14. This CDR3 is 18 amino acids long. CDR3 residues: CASSYINLWTGRNYGYTF. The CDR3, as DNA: TGTGCCAGCAGCTATATCAACCTTTGGACAGGGCGTAACTATGGCTACACCTTC.

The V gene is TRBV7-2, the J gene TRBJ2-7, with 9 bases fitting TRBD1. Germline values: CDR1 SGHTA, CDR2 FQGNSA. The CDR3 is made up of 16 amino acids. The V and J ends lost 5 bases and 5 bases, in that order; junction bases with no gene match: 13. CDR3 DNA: TGTGCCAGCAGCGTTCGACCGGGACAGGGTACCAACGAGCAGTACTTC. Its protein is CASSVRPGQGTNEQYF.

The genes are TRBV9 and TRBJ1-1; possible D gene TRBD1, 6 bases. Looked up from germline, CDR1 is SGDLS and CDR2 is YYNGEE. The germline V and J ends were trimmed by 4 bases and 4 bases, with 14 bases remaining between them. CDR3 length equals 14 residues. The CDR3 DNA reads TGTGCCAGCAGCACACAGGGTATCGGCACTGAAGCTTTCTTT. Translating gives CASSTQGIGTEAFF.